The clone carrying this TCR beta chain was found a few times. Its antigen is as yet unknown. The data originate from a study of cytomegalovirus exposure and HLA in healthy donors. V dropped 7 bases and J dropped 5 bases, with 17 bases sitting between them. This CDR3 spans 14 amino acids. CDR1 and CDR2 (germline): ENHRY, SYGVKD. The study, taken as a whole, reports: Sequence variants that were highly shared formed a cluster that was likely a sequencing artifact.

This PCR relied on a set of 60 Vbeta primers and 13 Jbeta primers. Data came from immunoSEQ multiplex PCR; TCRdb stores just in-frame clones and leaves some out. The data hold about 97,000 clones, with less than 9.5% observed a single time. Sequenced sample: PBMCs. The receptor's source is a man between 45 and 60 years old in good health and CMV-seropositive. The chain employs TRBV10-3 and TRBJ1-2; D is uncertain. The CDR3 nucleotides read TGTGCCATCACTGCGGCTCCGGTGGAGTATGGCTACACCTTC. Translation gives CAITAAPVEYGYTF.